This T cell receptor beta chain originates from a study of blood T cell repertoires in COVID-19. Study details: From the United States, Italy and Spain came samples of acute and convalescent COVID-19.

Authors' processing steps: Reference gene primer amplification gave estimated nucleated cell counts. Some clones are missing from TCRdb's copy, which holds only in-frame ones; the method was immunoSEQ multiplex PCR. The V and J calls and clone size are taken from that table; D and trimming were inferred from the DNA. The repertoire holds about 230,000 clones, about 83% seen once, with 7.4% in the top ten. The TCR originated in a woman between 50 and 59 years old with acute or convalescent COVID-19. Sequenced input: peripheral blood.

CDR3 in amino acids: CASSPQGTSPHETQYF. The CDR3 region has the DNA TGTGCCAGCAGCCCTCAAGGGACTAGTCCCCACGAGACCCAGTACTTC. This chain links TRBV7-9 with TRBJ2-5; TRBD2 aligns across 8 bases. With 5 bases clipped from V and 5 bases from J, the junction kept 13 bases outside the gene matches. The CDR3 sequence is 16 residues long. The germline CDR1 and CDR2 sequences are SEHNR and FQNEAQ (reference sequence).